The 8 T cell receptor beta chains reported below all come from one sample, sequenced in a study of blood T cell repertoires in COVID-19. Only in-frame clones appear in the TCRdb table, and some are missing; sequencing was by immunoSEQ multiplex PCR. This table holds approximately 150,000 clones, 65% to 85% found once. The sequenced material came from PBMCs or T cells enriched from blood (not recorded which). These receptors were collected from a middle-aged woman with acute COVID-19.

V gene TRBV5-1 combines with J gene TRBJ2-3, with TRBD2 as a possible D gene (5 bases). Germline CDR1 SGHRS, CDR2 YFSETQ. V dropped 4 bases and J dropped 0 bases, with 9 bases sitting between them. The CDR3 is made up of 14 amino acids. As DNA, the CDR3 is TGCGCCAGCAGCGACCCGGGGAGCACAGATACGCAGTATTTT. Its translation: CASSDPGSTDTQYF.

The chain joins TRBV19 to TRBJ1-1; TRBD1 aligns across 7 bases. The trim removed 7 bases at V and 3 bases at J, leaving 14 bases unmatched. The length of the CDR3 is 16 residues. CDR1 is LNHDA and CDR2 is SQIVND in the germline V gene (reference sequence). CDR3 sequence reads: CASKGAGRASDTEAFF. The CDR3 DNA is TGTGCCAGTAAGGGGGCCGGGCGGGCATCGGACACTGAAGCTTTCTTT.

The chain joins TRBV5-6 to TRBJ2-1, with D unresolved. Trimming removed 0 bases from V and 3 bases from J, with 10 bases in between. There are 15 residues in the CDR3. CDR1 is SGHDT, CDR2 YYEEEE, per germline. The DNA of the CDR3 is TGTGCCAGCAGCTTGGATCCCGGGTTCTACAATGAGCAGTTCTTC. Encoded protein: CASSLDPGFYNEQFF.

V and J are TRBV12-3 or TRBV12-4 and TRBJ2-1; unclear D gene. V was trimmed by 6 bases and J by 3 bases, leaving 9 bases between them. The CDR3 is 13 residues long. The CDR3 protein is CASSPSRYNEQFF. CDR3 sequence (DNA): TGTGCCAGCAGCCCCTCTCGCTACAATGAGCAGTTCTTC.

V gene TRBV6-1 combines with J gene TRBJ1-5; TRBD1 is a possible D gene (5 bases). Looked up from germline, CDR1 is MNHNS and CDR2 is SASEGT. V was pared by 1 base and J by 6 bases, with 10 bases between. The CDR3 is 14 residues long. The CDR3 reads CASSEGVGAQPQHF. In nucleotides, the CDR3 is TGTGCCAGCAGTGAAGGGGTAGGGGCTCAGCCCCAGCATTTT.

This chain connects TRBV9 to TRBJ2-2; TRBD2 matches at 8 bases. This CDR3 comprises 14 residues. Trimming cost V 6 bases and J 6 bases; bases outside gene matches: 7. The germline CDR1 and CDR2 sequences are SGDLS and YYNGEE. The chain's CDR3 is CASTPTSAAGELFF. DNA of the CDR3: TGTGCCAGCACCCCGACTAGCGCGGCCGGGGAGCTGTTTTTT.

V and J are TRBV28 and TRBJ2-1, with D tentatively TRBD1 (6 bases). The germline V gene encodes CDR1 MDHEN and CDR2 SYDVKM. This CDR3 is built from 16 residues. Trimming removed 8 bases at V and 8 bases at J, with 25 bases between. The DNA of the CDR3 is TGTGCCAGCGGCACCACCTCAGGGGCCACGCCCGATGAGCAGTTCTTC. Translating it yields CASGTTSGATPDEQFF.

The chain combines TRBV7-9 with TRBJ2-3, with TRBD2 identical over 12 bases. V shed 1 base and J 6 bases; nucleotides not matched to a gene: 11. The CDR3 has 18 amino acids. The germline CDR1 and CDR2 sequences are SEHNR and FQNEAQ (reference sequence). The CDR3 nucleotides are TGTGCCAGCAGCTTAGTTGGATCCTGGACTAGCGGGGTGGATACGCAGTATTTT. It translates to CASSLVGSWTSGVDTQYF.